Shown below are 18 T cell receptor beta chains from a single sample sequenced in a study of vaccination and CD4 T cells after COVID-19. Which antigens these TCRs recognize remains unknown. An Oncomine TCR Beta short-read assay was used to sequence the DNA from cultured CD4+ T cells. TCRdb reprocessed the PCR reads with MiXCR, giving one entry per CDR3 protein. The table lists about 15,000 distinct CDR3 sequences, 47% of them singletons. The sample's time point: late sampling 161 to 241 days after vaccination in three convalescent patients. Treatment: roughly 11-day PBMC culture with coronavirus spike peptide pools or control peptides (ViraFEST assay). The source was CD4+ T cells from blood, cultured in vitro, collected about 7 months after SARS-CoV-2 vaccination. The receptors derive from a human donor who had recovered from COVID-19.

J is TRBJ1-5 and V is TRBV20-1; D perhaps matches TRBD1 (6 bases). The CDR3 contains 15 residues. Germline CDR1 reads DFQATT; CDR2 reads SNEGSKA (reference sequence). V lost 3 bases and J lost 0, with 12 bases in between. The CDR3 protein is CSASRDTFSNQPQHF. The CDR3 DNA reads as TGCAGTGCTAGCCGGGACACTTTTAGCAATCAGCCCCAGCATTTT.

The V call is TRBV7-9, the J call TRBJ2-7; TRBD2 aligns across 8 bases. This CDR3 region has 15 residues. With 4 bases clipped from V and 3 bases from J, the junction kept 8 bases outside the gene matches. Germline CDR1 SEHNR, CDR2 FQNEAQ (reference sequence). CDR3 sequence: CASSSKTSVNYEQYF. Here the CDR3 DNA reads TGTGCCAGCAGCTCAAAGACTAGCGTGAACTACGAGCAGTACTTC.

The rearrangement joins TRBV6-1 to TRBJ1-5, with D perhaps TRBD1 (5 bases). This CDR3 comprises 13 residues. V lost 7 bases to trimming and J lost 3 bases, with 10 bases between them. Per the germline V gene, CDR1 is MNHNS and CDR2 is SASEGT. CDR3 in amino acids: CASKGTNNQPQHF. The CDR3 nucleotides are TGTGCCAGCAAGGGGACCAACAATCAGCCCCAGCATTTT.

A few counts support this clonotype. The chain has TRBV20-1 and TRBJ2-5; TRBD1 matches at 8 bases. The CDR3 consists of 15 residues. Per the germline V gene, CDR1 is DFQATT and CDR2 is SNEGSKA (reference sequence). Trimming cost V 3 bases and J 4 bases; bases outside gene matches: 10. CDR3 residues: CSASPRQGAGETQYF. The CDR3 coding sequence is TGCAGTGCTAGCCCAAGGCAGGGGGCAGGAGAGACCCAGTACTTC.

The V gene is TRBV7-9, the J gene TRBJ2-3; tentative D call: TRBD2 (6 bases). Trimming cost V 0 bases and J 1 base, with 17 bases left between them. Germline V CDR1 and CDR2: SEHNR, FQNEAQ (reference sequence). CDR3 size: 18 residues. The CDR3 bases are TGTGCCAGCAGCTTAGCGGAGGGCGAGCGGATACGCACAGATACGCAGTATTTT. As protein: CASSLAEGERIRTDTQYF.

V and J are TRBV7-2 and TRBJ2-7; no clear D gene. CDR1 and CDR2 (germline): SGHTA, FQGNSA. This CDR3 region has 14 residues. V gave up 5 bases and J gave up 0 bases, with 11 bases separating them. CDR3 sequence reads: CASSTQVSSYEQYF. CDR3 sequence (DNA): TGTGCCAGCAGCACGCAGGTGAGCTCCTACGAGCAGTACTTC.

This chain connects TRBV7-2 to TRBJ2-6, with 9 bases aligning to TRBD2. In germline, CDR1 is SGHTA, CDR2 FQGNSA. The junction had 10 bases not matched to a gene; V was cut back by 7 bases and J by 3 bases. The CDR3 loop spans 17 amino acids. Here the CDR3 reads CASTLRLAGLGANVLTF. CDR3 DNA sequence: TGTGCCAGCACCCTAAGGCTAGCGGGACTTGGGGCCAACGTCCTGACTTTC.

This clonotype was counted only a few times. The CDR3, as DNA: TGTGCCAGCAGTGGCACCCAGGGGGTTTATCAGCCCCAGCATTTT. Translation: CASSGTQGVYQPQHF. The chain uses TRBV6-1 and TRBJ1-5, with TRBD1 identical over 7 bases. V lost 4 bases, J lost 5 bases, and 8 bases stayed unmatched. Germline loops: CDR1 MNHNS, CDR2 SASEGT. This CDR3 region has 15 residues.

CDR3 region: CATATAQREGYTQYF. The CDR3 bases are TGTGCCACCGCCACAGCCCAGCGGGAGGGCTATACGCAGTATTTT. The chain is built from TRBV10-3 and TRBJ2-3; TRBD2 agrees at 10 bases. Germline values: CDR1 ENHRY, CDR2 SYGVKD. The length of the CDR3 is 15 residues. The trim removed 10 bases at V and 7 bases at J, leaving 14 bases unmatched.

This rearrangement joins TRBV15 to TRBJ2-1, with TRBD2 matching 8 bases. The CDR3 consists of 15 residues. The ends lost 0 bases at V and 9 bases at J; junction bases unmatched: 7. CDR1 is LNHNV, CDR2 YYDKDF, per germline (reference sequence). The DNA for the CDR3 is TGTGCCACCAGCAGAGATGGGGCGGGGGGTGGTGAGCAGTTCTTC. It encodes CATSRDGAGGGEQFF.

The chain links TRBV7-2 to TRBJ2-1, with TRBD2 matching 10 bases. Germline V gene sequence: CDR1 SGHTA, CDR2 FQGNSA. V lost 1 base, J lost 7 bases, and 13 bases stayed unmatched. The CDR3 contains 18 residues. DNA of the CDR3: TGTGCCAGCAGCTTAGTCTTGGCTAGCGGGGGCTCTGTAAATGAGCAGTTCTTC. Translated: CASSLVLASGGSVNEQFF.

This chain uses TRBV14 with TRBJ1-2; D gene ambiguous. The germline V gene has CDR1 SGHDN and CDR2 FVKESK. The V gene lost 1 base and the J gene lost 4 bases, with 7 bases spanning the gap. The CDR3 has 13 residues. CDR3 sequence (DNA): TGTGCCAGCAGCCAAGGGCTGGGCTATGGCTACACCTTC. It codes for CASSQGLGYGYTF.

The sample holds a few counts of this clonotype. The chain uses TRBV7-9 and TRBJ2-5; D uncertain. The V gene lost 5 bases and the J gene lost 5 bases, with 9 bases spanning the gap. Looked up from germline, CDR1 is SEHNR and CDR2 is FQNEAQ (reference sequence). This CDR3 contains 12 residues. The CDR3 coding sequence is TGTGCCAGCAGCCCCGTCCGGGAGACCCAGTACTTC. Amino acids: CASSPVRETQYF.

The chain employs TRBV7-2 and TRBJ1-6; D unresolved. V lost 2 bases and J 7 bases, leaving 12 bases between the germline ends. Germline loops: CDR1 SGHTA, CDR2 FQGNSA. The CDR3 totals 15 residues. CDR3 nucleotides: TGTGCCAGCAGCTTATTTGGGCCTTGGAATTCACCCCTCCACTTT. Its protein is CASSLFGPWNSPLHF. Based on the CDR3 plus reference TRBV7-2 and TRBJ1-6, the full variable domain is GAGVSQSPSNKVTEKGKDVELRCDPISGHTALYWYRQSLGQGLEFLIYFQGNSAPDKSGLPSDRFSAERTGGSVSTLTIQRTQQEDSAVYLCASSLFGPWNSPLHFGNGTRLTVT.

V and J are TRBV2 and TRBJ1-5; TRBD1 matches 9 bases. Trimming took 8 bases from V and 5 from J; bases not matched to a gene: 7. Looked up from germline, CDR1 is SNHLY and CDR2 is FYNNEI. This CDR3 is built from 14 residues. In nucleotides, the CDR3 is TGTGCCAGCTCATGGACAGGGGTAGATCAGCCCCAGCATTTT. Residues: CASSWTGVDQPQHF.

The V gene is TRBV19, the J gene TRBJ2-5, with TRBD2 identical over 8 bases. J gave up 7 bases and V 5 bases, and 6 bases lay outside the gene matches. The CDR3 contains 13 residues. Germline CDR1 and CDR2: LNHDA and SQIVND (reference sequence). This chain's CDR3 is CASSSGTRGTQYF. The CDR3 bases are TGTGCCAGTAGTTCAGGGACTAGGGGGACCCAGTACTTC.

The chain joins TRBV7-2 to TRBJ2-1, with D possibly TRBD2 on 5 matching bases. V lost 5 bases and J 0 bases, leaving 11 bases between the germline ends. Germline CDR1 and CDR2: SGHTA and FQGNSA. This CDR3 contains 15 residues. CDR3 residues: CASSPRGFSYNEQFF. CDR3 DNA sequence: TGTGCCAGCAGCCCACGGGGTTTCTCCTACAATGAGCAGTTCTTC. Drawing the rest from reference TRBV7-2 and TRBJ2-1, the complete variable domain is GAGVSQSPSNKVTEKGKDVELRCDPISGHTALYWYRQSLGQGLEFLIYFQGNSAPDKSGLPSDRFSAERTGGSVSTLTIQRTQQEDSAVYLCASSPRGFSYNEQFFGPGTRLTVL.

The V call is TRBV10-3, the J call TRBJ2-1, with D perhaps TRBD2 (6 bases). V was cut by 8 bases and J by 6 bases, with 8 bases left in between. Germline V gene lookup returns CDR1 ENHRY and CDR2 SYGVKD. This CDR3 region has 11 residues. The CDR3 DNA reads as TGTGCCATCGGGGGAGGCAATGAGCAGTTCTTC. Translated, it gives CAIGGGNEQFF.